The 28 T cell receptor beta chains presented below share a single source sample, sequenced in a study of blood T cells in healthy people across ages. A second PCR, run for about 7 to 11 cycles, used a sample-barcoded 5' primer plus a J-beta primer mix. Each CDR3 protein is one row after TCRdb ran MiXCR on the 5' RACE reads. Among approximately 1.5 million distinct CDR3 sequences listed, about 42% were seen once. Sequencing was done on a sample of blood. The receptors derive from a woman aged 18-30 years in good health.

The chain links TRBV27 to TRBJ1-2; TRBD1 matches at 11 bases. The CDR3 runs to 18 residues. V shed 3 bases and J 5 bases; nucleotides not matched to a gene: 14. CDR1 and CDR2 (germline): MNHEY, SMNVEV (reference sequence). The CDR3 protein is CASSFGGEGTGGEYGYTF. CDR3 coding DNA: TGTGCCAGCAGTTTCGGCGGTGAAGGGACAGGGGGGGAATATGGCTACACCTTC.

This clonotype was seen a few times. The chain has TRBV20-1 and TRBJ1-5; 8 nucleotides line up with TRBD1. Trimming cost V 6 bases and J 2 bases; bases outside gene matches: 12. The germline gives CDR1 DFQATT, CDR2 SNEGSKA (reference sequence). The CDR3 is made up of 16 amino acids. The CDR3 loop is CSATRGQGLGNQPQHF. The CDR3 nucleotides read TGCAGTGCAACGCGCGGACAGGGATTAGGCAATCAGCCCCAGCATTTT.

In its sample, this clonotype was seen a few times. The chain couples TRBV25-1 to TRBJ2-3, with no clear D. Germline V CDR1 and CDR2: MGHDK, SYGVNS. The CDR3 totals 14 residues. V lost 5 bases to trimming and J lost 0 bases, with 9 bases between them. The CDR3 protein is CASSSSLSTDTQYF. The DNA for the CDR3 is TGTGCCAGCAGTTCAAGCCTCAGCACAGATACGCAGTATTTT.

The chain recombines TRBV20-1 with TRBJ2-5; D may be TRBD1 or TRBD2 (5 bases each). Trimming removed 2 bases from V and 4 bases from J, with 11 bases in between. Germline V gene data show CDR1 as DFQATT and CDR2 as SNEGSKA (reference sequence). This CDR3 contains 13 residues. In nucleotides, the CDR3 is TGCAGTGCTAGACCGTTAGGGACAGAGACCCAGTACTTC. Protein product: CSARPLGTETQYF.

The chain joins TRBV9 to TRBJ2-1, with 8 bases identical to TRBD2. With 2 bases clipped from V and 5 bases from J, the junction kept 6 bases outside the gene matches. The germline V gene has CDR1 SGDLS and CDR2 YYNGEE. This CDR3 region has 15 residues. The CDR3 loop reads CASSVFGGANNEQFF. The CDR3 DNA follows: TGTGCCAGCAGCGTGTTCGGGGGGGCAAACAATGAGCAGTTCTTC.

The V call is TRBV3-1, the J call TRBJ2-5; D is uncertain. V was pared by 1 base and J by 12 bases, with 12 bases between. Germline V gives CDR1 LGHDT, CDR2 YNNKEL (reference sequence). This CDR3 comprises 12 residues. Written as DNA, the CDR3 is TGTGCCAGCAGCCAAGGGCGTGGCGGAGAGTACTTC. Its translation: CASSQGRGGEYF.

The chain's CDR3 is CASSGLTPNQPQHF. CDR3 coding DNA: TGTGCCAGCAGTGGTTTGACACCCAATCAGCCCCAGCATTTT. This chain uses TRBV2 with TRBJ1-5; the D is unclear. Germline CDR1 reads SNHLY; CDR2 reads FYNNEI. The V end was cut by 4 bases, the J end by 3 bases, with 10 bases between. The CDR3 is made up of 14 amino acids.

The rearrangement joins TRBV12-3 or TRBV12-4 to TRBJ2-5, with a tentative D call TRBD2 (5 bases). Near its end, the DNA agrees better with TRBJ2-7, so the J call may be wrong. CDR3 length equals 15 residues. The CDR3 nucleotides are TGTGCCAGCAGTTTCGGCGAGGGAAGTTGGTACGAGCAGTACTTC. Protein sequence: CASSFGEGSWYEQYF.

CDR3 DNA sequence: TGTGCCAGCAGTTCGGTGTGGGCTAATGAAAAACTGTTTTTT. Protein sequence: CASSSVWANEKLFF. V and J are TRBV28 and TRBJ1-4; D call uncertain. Germline CDR1 MDHEN, CDR2 SYDVKM. There are 14 residues in the CDR3. V lost 4 bases and J 3 bases, leaving 9 bases between the germline ends.

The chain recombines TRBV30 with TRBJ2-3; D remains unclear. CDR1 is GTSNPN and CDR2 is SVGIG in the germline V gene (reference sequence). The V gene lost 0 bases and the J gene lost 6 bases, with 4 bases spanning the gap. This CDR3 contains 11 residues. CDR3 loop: CAWSVMDTQYF. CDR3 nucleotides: TGTGCCTGGAGTGTTATGGATACGCAGTATTTT.

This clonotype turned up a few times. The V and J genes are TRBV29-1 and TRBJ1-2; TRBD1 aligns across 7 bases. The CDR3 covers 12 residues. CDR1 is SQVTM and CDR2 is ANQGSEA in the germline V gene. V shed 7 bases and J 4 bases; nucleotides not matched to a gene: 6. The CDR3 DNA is TGCAGCGCTCCGACAGGGCCCTATGGCTACACCTTC. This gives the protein CSAPTGPYGYTF.

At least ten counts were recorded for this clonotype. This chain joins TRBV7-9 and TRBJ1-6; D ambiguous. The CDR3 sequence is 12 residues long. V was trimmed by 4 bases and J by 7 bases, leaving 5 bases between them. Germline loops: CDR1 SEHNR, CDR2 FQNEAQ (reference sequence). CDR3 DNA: TGTGCCAGCAGCTCACCGAATTCACCCCTCCACTTT. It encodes CASSSPNSPLHF. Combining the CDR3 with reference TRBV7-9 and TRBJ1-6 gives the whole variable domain DTGVSQNPRHKITKRGQNVTFRCDPISEHNRLYWYRQTLGQGPEFLTYFQNEAQLEKSRLLSDRFSAERPKGSFSTLEIQRTEQGDSAMYLCASSSPNSPLHFGNGTRLTVT.

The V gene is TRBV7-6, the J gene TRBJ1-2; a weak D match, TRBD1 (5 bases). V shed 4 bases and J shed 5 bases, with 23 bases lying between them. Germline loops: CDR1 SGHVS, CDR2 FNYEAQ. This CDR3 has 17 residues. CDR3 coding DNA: TGTGCCAGCAGCTCAACCCAGCGGCAGGGCTCCCATTATGGCTACACCTTC. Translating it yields CASSSTQRQGSHYGYTF.

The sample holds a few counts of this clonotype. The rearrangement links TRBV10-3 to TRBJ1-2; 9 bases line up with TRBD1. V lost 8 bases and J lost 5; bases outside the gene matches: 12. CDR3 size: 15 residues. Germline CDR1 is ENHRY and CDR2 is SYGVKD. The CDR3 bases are TGTGCCATCCTACCGGGACAGGGTGCAGTATATGGCTACACCTTC. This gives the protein CAILPGQGAVYGYTF.

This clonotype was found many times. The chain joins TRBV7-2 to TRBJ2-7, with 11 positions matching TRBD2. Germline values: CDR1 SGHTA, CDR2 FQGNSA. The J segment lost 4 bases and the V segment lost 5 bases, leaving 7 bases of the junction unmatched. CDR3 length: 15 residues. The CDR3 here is CASSVTSGTQYEQYF. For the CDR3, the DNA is TGTGCCAGCAGCGTGACTAGCGGGACCCAATACGAGCAGTACTTC.

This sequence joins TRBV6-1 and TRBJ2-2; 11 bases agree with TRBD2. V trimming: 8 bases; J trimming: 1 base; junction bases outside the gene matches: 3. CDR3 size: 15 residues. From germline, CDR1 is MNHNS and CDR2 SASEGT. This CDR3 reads CASVTSGRNTGELFF. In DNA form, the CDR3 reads TGTGCCAGCGTAACTAGCGGGAGGAACACCGGGGAGCTGTTTTTT.

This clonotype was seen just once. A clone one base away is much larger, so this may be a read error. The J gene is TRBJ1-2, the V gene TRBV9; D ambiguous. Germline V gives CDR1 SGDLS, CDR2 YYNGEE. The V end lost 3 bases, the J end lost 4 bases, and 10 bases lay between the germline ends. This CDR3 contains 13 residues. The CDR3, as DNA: TGTGCCAGCAGCGGAGAGGGTCCCTATGGCTACACCTTC. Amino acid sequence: CASSGEGPYGYTF.

The CDR3 sequence is CSARGGQGGPTEQFF. CDR3 nucleotides: TGCAGTGCTAGAGGAGGACAGGGGGGTCCTACGGAGCAGTTCTTC. This chain uses TRBV20-1 with TRBJ2-1; 10 nucleotides agree with TRBD1. The CDR3 extends over 15 amino acids. J gave up 10 bases and V 1 base, and 10 bases lay outside the gene matches. Germline V gives CDR1 DFQATT, CDR2 SNEGSKA (reference sequence).

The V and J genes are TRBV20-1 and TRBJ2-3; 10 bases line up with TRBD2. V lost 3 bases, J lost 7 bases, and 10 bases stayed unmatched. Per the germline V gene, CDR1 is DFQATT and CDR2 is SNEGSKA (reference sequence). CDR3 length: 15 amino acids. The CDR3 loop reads CSARDLAGVGYTQYF. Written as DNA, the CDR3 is TGCAGTGCTAGGGATCTAGCGGGAGTCGGATATACGCAGTATTTT.

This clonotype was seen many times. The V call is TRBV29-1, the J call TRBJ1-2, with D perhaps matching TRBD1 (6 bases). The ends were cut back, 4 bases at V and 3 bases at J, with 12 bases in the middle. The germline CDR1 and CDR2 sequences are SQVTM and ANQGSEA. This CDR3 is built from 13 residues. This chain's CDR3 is CSVGVQGHYGYTF. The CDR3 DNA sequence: TGCAGCGTTGGGGTGCAGGGGCACTATGGCTACACCTTC.

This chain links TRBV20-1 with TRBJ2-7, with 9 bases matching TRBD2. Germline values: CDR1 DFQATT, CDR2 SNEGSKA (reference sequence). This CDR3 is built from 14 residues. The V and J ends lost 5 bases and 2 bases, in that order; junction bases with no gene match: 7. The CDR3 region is CSAHPGLAAYEQYF. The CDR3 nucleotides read TGCAGTGCTCACCCGGGACTAGCAGCCTACGAGCAGTACTTC.

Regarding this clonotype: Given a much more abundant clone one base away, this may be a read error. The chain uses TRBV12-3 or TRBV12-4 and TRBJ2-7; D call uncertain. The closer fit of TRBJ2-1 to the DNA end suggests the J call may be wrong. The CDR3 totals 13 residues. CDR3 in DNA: TGTGCCAGCAGTCCTCGGGTCTCCTACGAGCAGTTCTTC. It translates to CASSPRVSYEQFF.

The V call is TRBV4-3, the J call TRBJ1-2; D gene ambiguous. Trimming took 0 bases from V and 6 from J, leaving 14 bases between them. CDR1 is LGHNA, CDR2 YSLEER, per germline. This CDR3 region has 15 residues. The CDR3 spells CASSQDRQAGNGYTF. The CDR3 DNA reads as TGCGCCAGCAGCCAAGATCGTCAGGCTGGGAATGGCTACACCTTC.

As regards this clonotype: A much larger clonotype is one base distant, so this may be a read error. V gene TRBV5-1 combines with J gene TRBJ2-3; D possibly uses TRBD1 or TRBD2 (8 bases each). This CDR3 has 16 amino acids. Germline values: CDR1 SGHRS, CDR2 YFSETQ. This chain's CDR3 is CASSPGDRTSTGTQYF. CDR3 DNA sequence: TGCGCCAGCAGCCCGGGGGACAGGACTAGCACAGGTACGCAGTATTTT.

The CDR3: CATSDPRNEQYF. Here the CDR3 DNA reads TGTGCCACCAGTGATCCCAGGAATGAGCAGTACTTC. The rearrangement links TRBV24-1 to TRBJ2-1, with D hard to call. The closer fit of TRBJ2-7 to the DNA end suggests the J call may be wrong. From germline, CDR1 is KGHDR and CDR2 SFDVKD. The CDR3 contains 12 residues.

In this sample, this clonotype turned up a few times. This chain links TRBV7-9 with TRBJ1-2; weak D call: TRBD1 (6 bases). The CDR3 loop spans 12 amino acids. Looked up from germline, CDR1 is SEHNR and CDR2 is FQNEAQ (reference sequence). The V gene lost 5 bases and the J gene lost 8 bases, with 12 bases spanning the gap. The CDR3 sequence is CASSVNRAGYTF. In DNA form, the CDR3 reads TGTGCCAGCAGCGTCAACAGGGCCGGCTACACCTTC. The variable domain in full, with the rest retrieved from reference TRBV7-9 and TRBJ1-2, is DTGVSQNPRHKITKRGQNVTFRCDPISEHNRLYWYRQTLGQGPEFLTYFQNEAQLEKSRLLSDRFSAERPKGSFSTLEIQRTEQGDSAMYLCASSVNRAGYTFGSGTRLTVV.

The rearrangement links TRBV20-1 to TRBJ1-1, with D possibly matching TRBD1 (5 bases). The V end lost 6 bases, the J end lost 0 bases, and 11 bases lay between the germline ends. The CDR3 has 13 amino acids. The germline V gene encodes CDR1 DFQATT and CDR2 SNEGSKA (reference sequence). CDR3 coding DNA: TGCAGTGCCAGGGAGGTTGTGAACACTGAAGCTTTCTTT. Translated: CSAREVVNTEAFF.

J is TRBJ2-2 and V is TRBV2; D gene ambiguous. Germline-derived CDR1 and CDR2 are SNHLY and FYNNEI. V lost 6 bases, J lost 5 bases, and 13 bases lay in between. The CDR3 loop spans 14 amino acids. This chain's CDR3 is CASRERTSTGELFF. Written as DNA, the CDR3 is TGTGCCAGCAGGGAAAGGACCTCAACCGGGGAGCTGTTTTTT. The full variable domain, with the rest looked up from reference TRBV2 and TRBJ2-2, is EPEVTQTPSHQVTQMGQEVILRCVPISNHLYFYWYRQILGQKVEFLVSFYNNEISEKSEIFDDQFSVERPDGSNFTLKIRSTKLEDSAMYFCASRERTSTGELFFGEGSRLTVL.